This TCR beta chain was identified during a study of T cell repertoires in cytomegalovirus infection. Overall study results and limits: Clonotype analysis showed dominance of the ex vivo response by HLA-C-restricted CMV-specific TCR beta clonotypes.

V lost 6 bases, J lost 6 bases, and 5 bases stayed unmatched. CDR1 and CDR2 from the germline V gene are MNHNS and SASEGT. CDR3 length: 13 amino acids. About this clonotype itself: No antigen is known for it.

One entry per CDR3 protein results from TCRdb running MiXCR on the reads. The data hold about half a million distinct CDR3 sequences, with under 45% observed a single time. The chain has TRBV6-1 and TRBJ2-1, with 7 bases identical to TRBD1. The input for sequencing was cultured PBMCs, taken from culture after CMV antigen stimulation. The sequence came from a human donor in good health (CMV status not recorded). Some clones in this sample may be carry-over from other donors' samples. CDR3 loop: CASRRQGSNEQFF. The CDR3 region has the DNA TGTGCCAGCAGGAGACAGGGAAGCAATGAGCAGTTCTTC.